A selection of T cell receptor beta chains follows, all from one sample in a study of shared clonotypes between healthy human individuals. The data were produced by immunoSEQ multiplex PCR, yet TCRdb's version contains in-frame clones alone and is incomplete. The sample carries over a million clones, 78% recorded once. The sequencing input was memory CD4+ T cells from PBMCs. The receptors were sampled from a man between 18 and 35 years old in good health. Some clones in this sample may be carry-over from other donors' samples. CDR3s include the opening cysteine and the closing phenylalanine or tryptophan. Clone size is not always given. Where it is, it says once, few, many or a class for expanded clones.

cdr3_aa: CASSRTGDTNYGYTF
j_call: TRBJ1-2
cdr3_length: 15
clone_size: few
v_call: TRBV5-1

cdr3_aa: CASSLQVEGTDTQYF
j_call: TRBJ2-3
cdr3_length: 15
clone_size: NA
v_call: TRBV7-2

cdr3_aa: CASSQQYEQYF
j_call: TRBJ2-7
cdr3_length: 11
clone_size: once
v_call: TRBV6-6

cdr3_aa: CASSPRATYNEQFF
j_call: TRBJ2-1
cdr3_length: 14
clone_size: NA
v_call: TRBV18

cdr3_aa: CASSPGQHYGYTF
j_call: TRBJ1-2
cdr3_length: 13
clone_size: NA
v_call: TRBV14

cdr3_aa: CASTPGGGIYQPQHF
j_call: TRBJ1-5
cdr3_length: 15
clone_size: NA
v_call: TRBV28

cdr3_aa: CASTPTLLTADTQYF
j_call: TRBJ2-3
cdr3_length: 15
clone_size: NA
v_call: TRBV7-8

cdr3_aa: CASSFGLDDNEQFF
j_call: TRBJ2-1
cdr3_length: 14
clone_size: few
v_call: TRBV7-3

cdr3_aa: CASSGRGSSYEQYF
j_call: TRBJ2-7
cdr3_length: 14
clone_size: NA
v_call: TRBV6-1

cdr3_aa: CASSPYGGDEQYF
j_call: TRBJ2-7
cdr3_length: 13
clone_size: NA
v_call: TRBV4-3

cdr3_aa: CASGRGYTDTQYF
j_call: TRBJ2-3
cdr3_length: 13
clone_size: NA
v_call: TRBV27

cdr3_aa: CASSPADRSHSITEAFF
j_call: TRBJ1-1
cdr3_length: 17
clone_size: NA
v_call: TRBV18

cdr3_aa: CAISGTGNTIYF
j_call: TRBJ1-3
cdr3_length: 12
clone_size: once
v_call: TRBV10-3

cdr3_aa: CASSLMDGMGNVLTF
j_call: TRBJ2-6
cdr3_length: 15
clone_size: NA
v_call: TRBV5-7

cdr3_aa: CASSLGNADPGMPQHF
j_call: TRBJ1-5
cdr3_length: 16
clone_size: NA
v_call: TRBV5-1

cdr3_aa: CASSLNRAGNGEQFF
j_call: TRBJ2-1
cdr3_length: 15
clone_size: NA
v_call: TRBV7-3

cdr3_aa: CASSPSGRDMDTQYF
j_call: TRBJ2-3
cdr3_length: 15
clone_size: few
v_call: TRBV2

cdr3_aa: CASSLAADTGELFF
j_call: TRBJ2-2
cdr3_length: 14
clone_size: NA
v_call: TRBV5-1

cdr3_aa: CASSPTYNEQFF
j_call: TRBJ2-1
cdr3_length: 12
clone_size: many
v_call: TRBV7-2

cdr3_aa: CSAASTDQHF
j_call: TRBJ1-5
cdr3_length: 10
clone_size: NA
v_call: TRBV20-1

cdr3_aa: CASSSMESYGYTF
j_call: TRBJ1-2
cdr3_length: 13
clone_size: NA
v_call: TRBV5-1

cdr3_aa: CASSDREGETQYF
j_call: TRBJ2-5
cdr3_length: 13
clone_size: NA
v_call: TRBV4-1

cdr3_aa: CAIRAQQGNQPQHF
j_call: TRBJ1-5
cdr3_length: 14
clone_size: NA
v_call: TRBV10-3

cdr3_aa: CASSLASPGTAVVF
j_call: TRBJ1-5
cdr3_length: 14
clone_size: NA
v_call: TRBV5-8

cdr3_aa: CASRQGANEKLFF
j_call: TRBJ1-4
cdr3_length: 13
clone_size: once
v_call: TRBV5-1

cdr3_aa: CASSPSGAPGNTIYF
j_call: TRBJ1-3
cdr3_length: 15
clone_size: NA
v_call: TRBV7-2

cdr3_aa: CASSPGGANVLTF
j_call: TRBJ2-6
cdr3_length: 13
clone_size: NA
v_call: TRBV7-7

cdr3_aa: CASSDPRGAHEQFF
j_call: TRBJ2-1
cdr3_length: 14
clone_size: NA
v_call: TRBV5-8

cdr3_aa: CASSFFTRYQGETQYF
j_call: TRBJ2-5
cdr3_length: 16
clone_size: NA
v_call: TRBV7-3

cdr3_aa: CASSLAGTGANQPQHF
j_call: TRBJ1-5
cdr3_length: 16
clone_size: NA
v_call: TRBV7-2

cdr3_aa: CASIPSQSDRTYGYTF
j_call: TRBJ1-2
cdr3_length: 16
clone_size: NA
v_call: TRBV19

cdr3_aa: CASRGGSRNTGELFF
j_call: TRBJ2-2
cdr3_length: 15
clone_size: NA
v_call: TRBV7-9

cdr3_aa: CASSYSLSGADTQYF
j_call: TRBJ2-3
cdr3_length: 15
clone_size: NA
v_call: TRBV6-5

cdr3_aa: CASSLGTGNYGYTF
j_call: TRBJ1-2
cdr3_length: 14
clone_size: NA
v_call: TRBV28

cdr3_aa: CASSRVQSHSYEQYF
j_call: TRBJ2-7
cdr3_length: 15
clone_size: NA
v_call: TRBV7-2

cdr3_aa: CASSIAGEGYREQYF
j_call: TRBJ2-7
cdr3_length: 15
clone_size: once
v_call: TRBV13

cdr3_aa: CASSVQGGGGAGNTIYF
j_call: TRBJ1-3
cdr3_length: 17
clone_size: once
v_call: TRBV9